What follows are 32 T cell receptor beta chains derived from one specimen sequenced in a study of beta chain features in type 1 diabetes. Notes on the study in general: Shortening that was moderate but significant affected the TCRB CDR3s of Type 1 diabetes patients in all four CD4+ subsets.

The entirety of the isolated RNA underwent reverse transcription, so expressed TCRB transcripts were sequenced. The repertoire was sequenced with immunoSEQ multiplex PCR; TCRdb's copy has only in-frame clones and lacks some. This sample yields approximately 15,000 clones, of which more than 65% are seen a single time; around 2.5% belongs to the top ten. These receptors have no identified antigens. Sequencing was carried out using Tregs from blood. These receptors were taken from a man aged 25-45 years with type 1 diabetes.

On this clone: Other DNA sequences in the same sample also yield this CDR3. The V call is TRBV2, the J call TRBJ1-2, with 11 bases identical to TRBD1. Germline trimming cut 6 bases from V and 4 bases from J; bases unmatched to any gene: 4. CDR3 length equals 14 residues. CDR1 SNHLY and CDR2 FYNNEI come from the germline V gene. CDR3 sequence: CASSWTGGAYGYTF. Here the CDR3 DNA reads TGTGCCAGCAGCTGGACAGGGGGCGCCTATGGCTACACCTTC.

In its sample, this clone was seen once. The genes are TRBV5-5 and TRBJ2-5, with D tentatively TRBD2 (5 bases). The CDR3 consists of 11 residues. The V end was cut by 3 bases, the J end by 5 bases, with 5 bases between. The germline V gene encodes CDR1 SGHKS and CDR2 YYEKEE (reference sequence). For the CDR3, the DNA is TGTGCCAGCAGCTGGAGGGAGACCCAGTACTTC. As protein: CASSWRETQYF.

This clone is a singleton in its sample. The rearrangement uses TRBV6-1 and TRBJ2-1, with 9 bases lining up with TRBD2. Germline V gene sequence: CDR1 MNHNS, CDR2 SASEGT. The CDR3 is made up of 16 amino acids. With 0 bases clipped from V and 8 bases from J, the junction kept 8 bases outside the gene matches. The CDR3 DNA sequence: TGTGCCAGCAGTGAAGCGCCTGGCGGGGGGGCCTATGAGCAGTTCTTC. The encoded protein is CASSEAPGGGAYEQFF.

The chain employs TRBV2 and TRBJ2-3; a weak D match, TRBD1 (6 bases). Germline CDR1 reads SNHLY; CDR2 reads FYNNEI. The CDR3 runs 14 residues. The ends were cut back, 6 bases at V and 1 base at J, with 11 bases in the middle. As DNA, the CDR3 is TGTGCCAGCAGCGGACCAGGGGGCACAGATACGCAGTATTTT. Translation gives CASSGPGGTDTQYF. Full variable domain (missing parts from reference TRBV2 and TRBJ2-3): EPEVTQTPSHQVTQMGQEVILRCVPISNHLYFYWYRQILGQKVEFLVSFYNNEISEKSEIFDDQFSVERPDGSNFTLKIRSTKLEDSAMYFCASSGPGGTDTQYFGPGTRLTVL.

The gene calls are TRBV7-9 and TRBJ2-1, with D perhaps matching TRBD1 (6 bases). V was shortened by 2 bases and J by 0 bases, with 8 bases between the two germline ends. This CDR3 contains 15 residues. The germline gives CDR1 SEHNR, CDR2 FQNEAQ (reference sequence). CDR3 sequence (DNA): TGTGCCAGCAGCTTAAGGGGGAGCTCCTACAATGAGCAGTTCTTC. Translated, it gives CASSLRGSSYNEQFF.

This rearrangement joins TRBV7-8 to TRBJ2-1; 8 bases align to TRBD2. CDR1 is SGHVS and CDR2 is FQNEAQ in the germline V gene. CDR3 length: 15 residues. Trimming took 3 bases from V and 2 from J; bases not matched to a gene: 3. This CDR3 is CASSFGLAAYNEQFF. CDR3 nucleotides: TGTGCCAGCAGCTTCGGACTAGCCGCCTACAATGAGCAGTTCTTC.

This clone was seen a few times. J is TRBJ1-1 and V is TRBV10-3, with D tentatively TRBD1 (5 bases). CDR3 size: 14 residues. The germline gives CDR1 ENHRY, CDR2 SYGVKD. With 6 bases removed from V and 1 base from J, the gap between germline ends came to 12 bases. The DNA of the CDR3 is TGTGCCATCAGGCCTCCTACAGGGAACACTGAAGCTTTCTTT. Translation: CAIRPPTGNTEAFF.

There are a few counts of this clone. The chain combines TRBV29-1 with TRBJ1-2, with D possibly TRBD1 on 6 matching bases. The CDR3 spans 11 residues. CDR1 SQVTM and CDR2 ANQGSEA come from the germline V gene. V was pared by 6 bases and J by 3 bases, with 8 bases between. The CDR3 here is CSVGAYYGYTF. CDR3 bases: TGCAGCGTGGGGGCGTACTATGGCTACACCTTC. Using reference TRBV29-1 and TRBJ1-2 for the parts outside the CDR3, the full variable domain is SAVISQKPSRDICQRGTSLTIQCQVDSQVTMMFWYRQQPGQSLTLIATANQGSEATYESGFVIDKFPISRPNLTFSTLTVSNMSPEDSSIYLCSVGAYYGYTFGSGTRLTVV.

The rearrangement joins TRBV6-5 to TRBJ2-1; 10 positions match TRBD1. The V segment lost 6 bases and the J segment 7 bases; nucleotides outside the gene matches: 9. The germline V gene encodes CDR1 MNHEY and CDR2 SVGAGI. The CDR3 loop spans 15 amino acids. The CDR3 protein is CASSREDRGFNEQFF. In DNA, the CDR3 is TGTGCCAGCAGCCGCGAGGACAGGGGGTTTAATGAGCAGTTCTTC.

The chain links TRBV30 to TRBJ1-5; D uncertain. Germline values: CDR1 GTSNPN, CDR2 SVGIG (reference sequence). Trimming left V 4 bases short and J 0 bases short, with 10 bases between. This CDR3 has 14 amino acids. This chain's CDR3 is CAWTTGYSNQPQHF. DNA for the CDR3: TGTGCCTGGACAACGGGTTATAGCAATCAGCCCCAGCATTTT.

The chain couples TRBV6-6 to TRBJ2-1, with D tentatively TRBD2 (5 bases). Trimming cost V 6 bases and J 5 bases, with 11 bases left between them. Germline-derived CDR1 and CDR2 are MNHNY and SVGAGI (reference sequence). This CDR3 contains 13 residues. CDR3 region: CASSTDSNNEQFF. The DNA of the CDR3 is TGTGCCAGCAGCACGGACTCGAACAATGAGCAGTTCTTC.

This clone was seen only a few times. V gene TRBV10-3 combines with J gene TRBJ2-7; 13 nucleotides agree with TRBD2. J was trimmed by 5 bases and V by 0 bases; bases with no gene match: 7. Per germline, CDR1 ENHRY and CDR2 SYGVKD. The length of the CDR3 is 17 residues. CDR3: CAISESPGLAGYDEQYF. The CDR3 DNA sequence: TGTGCCATCAGTGAGTCCCCGGGACTAGCGGGATACGACGAGCAGTACTTC.

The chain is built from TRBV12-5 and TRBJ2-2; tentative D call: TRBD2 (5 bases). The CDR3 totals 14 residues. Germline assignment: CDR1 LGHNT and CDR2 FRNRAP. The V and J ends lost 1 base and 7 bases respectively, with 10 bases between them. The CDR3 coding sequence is TGTGCTAGTGGTTTGGCCTGGACTGGCGGGGAGCTGTTTTTT. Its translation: CASGLAWTGGELFF.

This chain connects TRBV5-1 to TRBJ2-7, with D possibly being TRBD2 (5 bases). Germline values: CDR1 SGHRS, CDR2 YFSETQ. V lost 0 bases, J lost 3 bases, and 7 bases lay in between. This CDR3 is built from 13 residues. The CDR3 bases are TGCGCCAGCAGCTTGGGGACTTTCTACGAGCAGTACTTC. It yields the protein CASSLGTFYEQYF.

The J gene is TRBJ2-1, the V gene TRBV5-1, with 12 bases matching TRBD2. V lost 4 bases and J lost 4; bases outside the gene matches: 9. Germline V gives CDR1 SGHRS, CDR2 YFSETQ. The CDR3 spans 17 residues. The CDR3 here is CASSEERLAGVYNEQFF. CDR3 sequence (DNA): TGCGCCAGCAGCGAGGAACGACTAGCGGGAGTTTACAATGAGCAGTTCTTC.

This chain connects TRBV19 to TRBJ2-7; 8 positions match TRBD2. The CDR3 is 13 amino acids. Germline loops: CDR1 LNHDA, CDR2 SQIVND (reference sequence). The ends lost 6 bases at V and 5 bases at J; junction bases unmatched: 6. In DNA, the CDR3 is TGTGCCAGTAGAGCAAGCGGGAGCCACGAGCAGTACTTC. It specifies CASRASGSHEQYF.

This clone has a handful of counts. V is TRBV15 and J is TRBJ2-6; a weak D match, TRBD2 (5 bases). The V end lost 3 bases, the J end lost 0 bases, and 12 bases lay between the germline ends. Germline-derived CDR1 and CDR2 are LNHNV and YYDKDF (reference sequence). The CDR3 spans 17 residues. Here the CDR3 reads CATSSTGLLSGANVLTF. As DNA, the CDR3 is TGTGCCACCAGCAGTACCGGACTGCTCTCTGGGGCCAACGTCCTGACTTTC.

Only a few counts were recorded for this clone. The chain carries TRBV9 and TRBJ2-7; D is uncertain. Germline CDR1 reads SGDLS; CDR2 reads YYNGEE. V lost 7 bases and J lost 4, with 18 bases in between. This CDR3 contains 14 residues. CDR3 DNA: TGTGCCAGCCGAGAGACCAGTGGGCCATACGAGCAGTACTTC. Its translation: CASRETSGPYEQYF.

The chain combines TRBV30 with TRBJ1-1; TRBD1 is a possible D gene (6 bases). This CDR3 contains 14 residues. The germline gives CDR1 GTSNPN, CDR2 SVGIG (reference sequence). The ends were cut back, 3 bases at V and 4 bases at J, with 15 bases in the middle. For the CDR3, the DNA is TGTGCCTGGAGCGTAGGGGGATTGAGCACTGAAGCTTTCTTT. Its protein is CAWSVGGLSTEAFF.

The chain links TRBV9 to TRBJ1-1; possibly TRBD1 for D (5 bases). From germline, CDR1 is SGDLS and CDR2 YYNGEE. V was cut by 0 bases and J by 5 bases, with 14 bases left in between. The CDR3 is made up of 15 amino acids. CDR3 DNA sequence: TGTGCCAGCAGCGTAGACGGTAGGGGAGGGACTGAAGCTTTCTTT. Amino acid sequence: CASSVDGRGGTEAFF.

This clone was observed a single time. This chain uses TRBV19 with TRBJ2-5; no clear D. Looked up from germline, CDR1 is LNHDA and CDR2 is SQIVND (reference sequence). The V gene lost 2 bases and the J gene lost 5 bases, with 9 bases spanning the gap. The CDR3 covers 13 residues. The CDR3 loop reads CASSITMRETQYF. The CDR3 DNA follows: TGTGCCAGTAGTATAACCATGAGGGAGACCCAGTACTTC.

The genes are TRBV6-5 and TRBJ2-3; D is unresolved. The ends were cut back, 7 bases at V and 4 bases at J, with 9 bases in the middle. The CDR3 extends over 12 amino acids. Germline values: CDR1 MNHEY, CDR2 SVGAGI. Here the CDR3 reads CASTSSADTQYF. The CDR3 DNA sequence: TGTGCCAGCACCTCGTCGGCAGATACGCAGTATTTT.

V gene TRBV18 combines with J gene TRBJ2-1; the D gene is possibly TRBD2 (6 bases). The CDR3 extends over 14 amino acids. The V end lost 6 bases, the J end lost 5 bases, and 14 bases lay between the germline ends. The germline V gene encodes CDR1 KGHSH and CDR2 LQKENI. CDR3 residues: CASSPRGTHNEQFF. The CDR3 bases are TGTGCCAGCTCCCCCCGGGGGACCCACAATGAGCAGTTCTTC.

CDR3 nucleotides: TGTGCCAGCAGCTTACGCCGGCTAGCGGGGGGGCTCTACAATGAGCAGTTCTTC. It is translated as CASSLRRLAGGLYNEQFF. The chain carries TRBV11-2 and TRBJ2-1; 12 bases are shared with TRBD2. The V and J ends lost 2 bases and 3 bases, in that order; junction bases with no gene match: 8. CDR1 and CDR2 from the germline V gene are SGHAT and FQNNGV. This CDR3 contains 18 residues.

Here the CDR3 reads CASSLLRALQETQYF. The CDR3 DNA reads TGTGCCAGCAGCTTGTTGCGGGCCCTCCAAGAGACCCAGTACTTC. The rearrangement joins TRBV5-5 to TRBJ2-5; D may be TRBD2 (5 bases). This CDR3 is built from 15 residues. V lost 1 base to trimming and J lost 1 base, with 11 bases between them. Germline V gene sequence: CDR1 SGHKS, CDR2 YYEKEE (reference sequence).

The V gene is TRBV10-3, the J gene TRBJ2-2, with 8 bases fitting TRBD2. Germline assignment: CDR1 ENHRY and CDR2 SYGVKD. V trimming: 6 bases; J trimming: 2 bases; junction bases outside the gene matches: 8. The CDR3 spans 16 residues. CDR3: CAISYLAGGNTGELFF. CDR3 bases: TGTGCCATCAGCTACCTCGCGGGAGGAAACACCGGGGAGCTGTTTTTT.

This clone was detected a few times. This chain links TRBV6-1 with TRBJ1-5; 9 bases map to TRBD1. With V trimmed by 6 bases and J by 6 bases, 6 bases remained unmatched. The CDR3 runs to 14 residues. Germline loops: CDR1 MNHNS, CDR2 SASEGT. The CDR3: CASRRTGETQPQHF. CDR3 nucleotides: TGTGCCAGCAGAAGGACAGGGGAAACTCAGCCCCAGCATTTT.

CDR3 residues: CASSQVPLAGETQYF. CDR3 sequence (DNA): TGCGCCAGCAGCCAAGTTCCACTAGCCGGGGAGACCCAGTACTTC. The chain has TRBV4-1 and TRBJ2-5; maybe TRBD2 (6 bases). V was cut by 1 base and J by 5 bases, with 14 bases left in between. The CDR3 extends over 15 amino acids. Germline CDR1 is MGHRA and CDR2 is YSYEKL.

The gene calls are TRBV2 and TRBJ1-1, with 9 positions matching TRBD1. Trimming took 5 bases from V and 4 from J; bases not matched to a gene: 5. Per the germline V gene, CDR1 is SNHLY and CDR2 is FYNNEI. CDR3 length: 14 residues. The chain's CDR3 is CASSYRGRGTEAFF. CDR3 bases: TGTGCCAGCAGTTACAGGGGGCGCGGCACTGAAGCTTTCTTT.

DNA for the CDR3: TGTGCCAGCAGCAAAGGAGCCGGGACATACCTCTCTGGAAACACCATATATTTT. This sequence encodes CASSKGAGTYLSGNTIYF. The V and J genes are TRBV21-1 and TRBJ1-3; the table gives TRBD1 as D, unverified against the DNA. TRBV21-1 is a pseudogene. The CDR3 extends over 18 amino acids.

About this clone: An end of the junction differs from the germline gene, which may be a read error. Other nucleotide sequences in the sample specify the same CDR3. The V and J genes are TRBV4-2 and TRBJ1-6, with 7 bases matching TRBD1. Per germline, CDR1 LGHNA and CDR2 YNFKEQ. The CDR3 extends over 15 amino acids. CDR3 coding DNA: TGTGCCAGCAGCCAGGGGACAGCCTATAATTCCCCCCTCCACTTT. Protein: CASSQGTAYNSPLHF.

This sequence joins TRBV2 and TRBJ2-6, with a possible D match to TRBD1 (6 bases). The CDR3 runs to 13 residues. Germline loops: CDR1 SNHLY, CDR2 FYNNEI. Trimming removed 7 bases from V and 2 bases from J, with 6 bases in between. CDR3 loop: CASTGAGANVLTF. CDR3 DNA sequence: TGTGCCAGCACAGGGGCTGGGGCCAACGTCCTGACTTTC.